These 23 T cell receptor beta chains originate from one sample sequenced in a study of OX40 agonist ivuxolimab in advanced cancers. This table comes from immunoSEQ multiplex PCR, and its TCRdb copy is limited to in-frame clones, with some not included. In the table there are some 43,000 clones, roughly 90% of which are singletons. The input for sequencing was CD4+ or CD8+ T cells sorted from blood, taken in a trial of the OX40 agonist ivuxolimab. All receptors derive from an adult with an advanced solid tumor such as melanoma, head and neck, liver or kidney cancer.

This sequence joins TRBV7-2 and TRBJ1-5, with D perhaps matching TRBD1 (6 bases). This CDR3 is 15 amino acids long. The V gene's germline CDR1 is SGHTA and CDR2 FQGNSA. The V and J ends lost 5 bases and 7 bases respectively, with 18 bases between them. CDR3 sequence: CASSPGGHPGQPQHF. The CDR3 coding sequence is TGTGCCAGCAGCCCCGGGGGCCACCCCGGGCAGCCCCAGCATTTT.

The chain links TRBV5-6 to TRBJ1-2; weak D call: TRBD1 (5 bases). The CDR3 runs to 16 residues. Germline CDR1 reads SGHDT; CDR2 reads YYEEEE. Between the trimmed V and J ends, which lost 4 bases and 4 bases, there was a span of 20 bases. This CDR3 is CASSIRGGTVPYGYTF. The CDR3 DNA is TGTGCCAGCAGCATCCGGGGGGGGACCGTCCCCTATGGCTACACCTTC.

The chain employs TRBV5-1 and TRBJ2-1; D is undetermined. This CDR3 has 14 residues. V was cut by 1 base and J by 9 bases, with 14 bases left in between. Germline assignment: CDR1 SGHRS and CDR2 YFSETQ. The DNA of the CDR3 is TGCGCCAGCAGCTTGCTGACGGACCTAGGTGAGCAGTTCTTC. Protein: CASSLLTDLGEQFF.

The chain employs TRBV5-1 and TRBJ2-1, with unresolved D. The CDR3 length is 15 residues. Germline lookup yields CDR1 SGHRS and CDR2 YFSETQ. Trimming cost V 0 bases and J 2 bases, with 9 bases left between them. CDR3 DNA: TGCGCCAGCAGCTTGGAGGCACAGCCCTACAATGAGCAGTTCTTC. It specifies CASSLEAQPYNEQFF.

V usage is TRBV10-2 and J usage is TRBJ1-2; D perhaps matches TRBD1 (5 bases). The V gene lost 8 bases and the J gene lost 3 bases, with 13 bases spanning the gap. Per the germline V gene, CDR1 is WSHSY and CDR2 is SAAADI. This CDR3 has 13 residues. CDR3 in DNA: TGCGCCAGCGGGGCAGGGAGGGACTATGGCTACACCTTC. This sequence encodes CASGAGRDYGYTF.

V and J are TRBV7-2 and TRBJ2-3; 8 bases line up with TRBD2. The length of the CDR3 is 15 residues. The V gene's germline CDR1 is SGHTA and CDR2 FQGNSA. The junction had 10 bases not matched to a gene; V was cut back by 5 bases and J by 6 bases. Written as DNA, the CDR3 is TGTGCCAGCAGCCTCGCGACGGGGGGGTTGGATACGCAGTATTTT. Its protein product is CASSLATGGLDTQYF.

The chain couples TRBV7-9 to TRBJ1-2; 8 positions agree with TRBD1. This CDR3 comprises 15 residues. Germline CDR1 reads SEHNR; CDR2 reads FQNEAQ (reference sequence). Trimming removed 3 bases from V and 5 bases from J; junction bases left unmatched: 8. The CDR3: CASSLPTGAEYGYTF. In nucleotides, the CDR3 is TGTGCCAGCAGCTTGCCGACAGGGGCTGAATATGGCTACACCTTC.

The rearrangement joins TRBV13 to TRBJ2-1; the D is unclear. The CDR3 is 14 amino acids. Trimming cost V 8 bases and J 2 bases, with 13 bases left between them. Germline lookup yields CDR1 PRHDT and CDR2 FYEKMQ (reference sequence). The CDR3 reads CASFTRTAYNEQFF. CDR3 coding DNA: TGTGCCAGCTTTACCCGGACGGCCTACAATGAGCAGTTCTTC.

CDR3 loop: CASSRGQRNEKLFF. In nucleotides, the CDR3 is TGTGCCAGCAGCCGAGGGCAGCGGAATGAAAAACTGTTTTTT. The chain uses TRBV11-3 and TRBJ1-4; no clear D gene. The V gene's germline CDR1 is SGHNT and CDR2 YENEEA. This CDR3 region has 14 residues. The V end lost 5 bases, the J end lost 5 bases, and 12 bases lay between the germline ends.

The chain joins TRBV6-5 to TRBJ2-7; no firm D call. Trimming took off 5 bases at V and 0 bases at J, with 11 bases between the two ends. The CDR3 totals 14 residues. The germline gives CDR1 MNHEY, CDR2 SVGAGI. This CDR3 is CASSRTMSSYEQYF. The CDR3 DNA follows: TGTGCCAGCAGTCGTACTATGAGCTCCTACGAGCAGTACTTC.

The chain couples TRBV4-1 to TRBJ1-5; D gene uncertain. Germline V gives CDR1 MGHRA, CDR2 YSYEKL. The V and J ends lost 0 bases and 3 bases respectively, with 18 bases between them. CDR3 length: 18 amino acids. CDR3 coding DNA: TGCGCCAGCAGCCAAGAACCCCGGGTTGGAGCGGACAATCAGCCCCAGCATTTT. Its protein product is CASSQEPRVGADNQPQHF.

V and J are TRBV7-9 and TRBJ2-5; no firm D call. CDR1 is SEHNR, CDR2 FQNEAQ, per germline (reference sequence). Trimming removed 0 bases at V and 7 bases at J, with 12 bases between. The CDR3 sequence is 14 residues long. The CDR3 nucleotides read TGTGCCAGCAGCTTAGCGCAGGCAGTAGGGACCCAGTACTTC. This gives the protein CASSLAQAVGTQYF.

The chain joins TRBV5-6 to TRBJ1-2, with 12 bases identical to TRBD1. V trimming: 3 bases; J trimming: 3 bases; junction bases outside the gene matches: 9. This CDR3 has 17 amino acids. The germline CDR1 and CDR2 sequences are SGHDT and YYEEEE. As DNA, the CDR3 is TGTGCCAGCAGCTGGGGGACAGGGGGCTCCTATGACTATGGCTACACCTTC. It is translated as CASSWGTGGSYDYGYTF.

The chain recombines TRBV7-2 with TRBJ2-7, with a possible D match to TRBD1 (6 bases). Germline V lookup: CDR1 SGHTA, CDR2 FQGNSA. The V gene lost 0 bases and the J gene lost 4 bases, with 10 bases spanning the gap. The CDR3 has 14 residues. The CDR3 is CASSLAGQGYEQYF. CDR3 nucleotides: TGTGCCAGCAGCTTAGCCGGGCAGGGGTACGAGCAGTACTTC.

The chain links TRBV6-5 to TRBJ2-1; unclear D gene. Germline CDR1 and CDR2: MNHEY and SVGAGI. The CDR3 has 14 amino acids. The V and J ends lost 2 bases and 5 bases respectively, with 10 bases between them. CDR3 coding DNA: TGTGCCAGCAGTTACGCGGTTAGGAACAATGAGCAGTTCTTC. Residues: CASSYAVRNNEQFF.

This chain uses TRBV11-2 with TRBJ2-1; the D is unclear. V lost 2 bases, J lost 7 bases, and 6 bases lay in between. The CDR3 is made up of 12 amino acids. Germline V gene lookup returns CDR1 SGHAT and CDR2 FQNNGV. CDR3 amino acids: CASSLTRNEQFF. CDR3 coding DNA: TGTGCCAGCAGCTTAACCCGTAATGAGCAGTTCTTC.

CDR3: CASSSWGSSYNSPLHF. The CDR3 DNA reads as TGTGCCAGCAGCTCATGGGGGAGCTCCTATAATTCACCCCTCCACTTT. J is TRBJ1-6 and V is TRBV7-8; D may be TRBD1 (5 bases). The CDR3 sequence is 16 residues long. Germline lookup yields CDR1 SGHVS and CDR2 FQNEAQ. V shed 4 bases and J shed 0 bases, with 10 bases lying between them.

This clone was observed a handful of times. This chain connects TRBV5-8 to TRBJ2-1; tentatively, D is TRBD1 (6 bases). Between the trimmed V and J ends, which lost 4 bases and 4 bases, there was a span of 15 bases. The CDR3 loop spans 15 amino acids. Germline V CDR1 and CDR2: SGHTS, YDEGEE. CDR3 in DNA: TGTGCCAGCAGCCGGTCCCGGGACATGTACAATGAGCAGTTCTTC. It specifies CASSRSRDMYNEQFF.

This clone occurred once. The CDR3 is CASSLTQGPYGYTF. The CDR3 DNA sequence: TGCGCCAGCAGCTTAACCCAGGGGCCCTATGGCTACACCTTC. The chain links TRBV5-1 to TRBJ1-2, with D perhaps TRBD1 (6 bases). Germline V gene data show CDR1 as SGHRS and CDR2 as YFSETQ. The CDR3 runs to 14 residues. V lost 2 bases to trimming and J lost 4 bases, with 12 bases between them. The full variable domain, completed using reference TRBV5-1 and TRBJ1-2, is KAGVTQTPRYLIKTRGQQVTLSCSPISGHRSVSWYQQTPGQGLQFLFEYFSETQRNKGNFPGRFSGRQFSNSRSEMNVSTLELGDSALYLCASSLTQGPYGYTFGSGTRLTVV.

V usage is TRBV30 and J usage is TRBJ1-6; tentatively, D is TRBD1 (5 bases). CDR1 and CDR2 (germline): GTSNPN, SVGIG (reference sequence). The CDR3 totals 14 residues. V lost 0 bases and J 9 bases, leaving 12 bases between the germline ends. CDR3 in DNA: TGTGCCTGGAGTGTCCTGGGGGTATCTTCACCCCTCCACTTT. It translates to CAWSVLGVSSPLHF.

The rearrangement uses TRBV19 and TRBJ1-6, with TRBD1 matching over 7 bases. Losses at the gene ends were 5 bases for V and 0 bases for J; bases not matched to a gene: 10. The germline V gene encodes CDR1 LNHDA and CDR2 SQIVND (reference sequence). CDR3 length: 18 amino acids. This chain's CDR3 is CASSSHRGLRSYNSPLHF. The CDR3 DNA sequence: TGTGCCAGTAGTTCCCACAGGGGACTTCGCTCCTATAATTCACCCCTCCACTTT.

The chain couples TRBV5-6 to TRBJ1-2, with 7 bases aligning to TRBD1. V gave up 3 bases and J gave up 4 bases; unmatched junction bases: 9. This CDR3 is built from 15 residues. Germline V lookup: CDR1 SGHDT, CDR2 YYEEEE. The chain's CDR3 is CASSSRRAGGYGYTF. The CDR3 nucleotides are TGTGCCAGCAGCTCGAGGCGGGCAGGGGGCTATGGCTACACCTTC.

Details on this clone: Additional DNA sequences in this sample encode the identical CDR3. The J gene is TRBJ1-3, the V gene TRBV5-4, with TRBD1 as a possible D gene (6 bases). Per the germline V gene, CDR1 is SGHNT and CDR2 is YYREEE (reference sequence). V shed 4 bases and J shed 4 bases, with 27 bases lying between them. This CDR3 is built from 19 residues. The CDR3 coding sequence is TGTGCCAGCAGCCCAATACAGGGAAAACGGAGGGCTGGAGGAAACACCATATATTTT. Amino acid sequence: CASSPIQGKRRAGGNTIYF.